This T cell receptor (beta chain) was sequenced for a study of blood T cell repertoires in COVID-19. Study in general: The United States, Italy and Spain were the sources of the acute and convalescent COVID-19 samples. PBMCs, B-cell-depleted T cells, or T cells provided the cDNA or gDNA that made up the material.

Germline CDR1 reads MDHEN; CDR2 reads SYDVKM. The CDR3 is 16 amino acids. With 5 bases clipped from V and 1 base from J, the junction kept 8 bases outside the gene matches. Seattle enrolled patients during active infection and tracked them longitudinally. Per the original methods: The assay estimated nucleated cells by amplifying reference gene primers. Libraries were prepared by immunoSEQ multiplex PCR; TCRdb keeps only in-frame clonotypes and omits some of them. The V and J calls and clone size are taken from that table; D and trimming were inferred from the DNA. The data show 100,000 to 150,000 clones, with roughly four fifths seen just once and 6% held by the top ten.

The sequenced sample was peripheral blood. The chain is built from TRBV28 and TRBJ1-2; 9 bases align to TRBD1. This receptor was identified in a man of 80 years or more with COVID-19, enrolled during active disease. The CDR3 sequence is CASSPTTGGLNYGYTF. In nucleotides, the CDR3 is TGTGCCAGCAGTCCCACAACAGGGGGCCTTAACTATGGCTACACCTTC.